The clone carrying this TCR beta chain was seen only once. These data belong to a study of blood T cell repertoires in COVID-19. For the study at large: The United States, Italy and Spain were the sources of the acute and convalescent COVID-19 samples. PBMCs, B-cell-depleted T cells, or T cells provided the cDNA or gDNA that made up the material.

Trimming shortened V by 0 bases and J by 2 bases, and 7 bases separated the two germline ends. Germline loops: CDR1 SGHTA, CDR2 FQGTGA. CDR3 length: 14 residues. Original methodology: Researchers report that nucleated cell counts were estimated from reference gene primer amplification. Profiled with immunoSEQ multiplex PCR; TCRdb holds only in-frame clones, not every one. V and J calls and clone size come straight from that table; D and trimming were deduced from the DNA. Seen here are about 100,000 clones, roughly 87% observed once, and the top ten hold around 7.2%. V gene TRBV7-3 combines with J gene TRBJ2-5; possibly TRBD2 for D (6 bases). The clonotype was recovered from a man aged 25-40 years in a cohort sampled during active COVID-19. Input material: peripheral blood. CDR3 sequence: CASSLTAGQETQYF. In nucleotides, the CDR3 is TGTGCCAGCAGCTTAACTGCGGGGCAAGAGACCCAGTACTTC.